The 32 T cell receptor beta chains below were found in one sample sequenced in a study of blood T cells in healthy people across ages. Primers used in a second PCR of about 7 to 11 cycles were a sample-barcoded 5' primer and a J-beta primer mix. TCRdb re-derived calls from the 5' RACE reads in MiXCR, one entry per CDR3 protein. The table includes 1,800,000 or so distinct CDR3 sequences, more than 35% detected once. The sequencing input was blood. These receptor sequences come from a human donor in good health.

The chain employs TRBV7-2 and TRBJ1-2; D ambiguous. Trimming left V 5 bases short and J 7 bases short, with 17 bases between. Germline CDR1 is SGHTA and CDR2 is FQGNSA. This CDR3 is built from 14 residues. The CDR3, as DNA: TGTGCCAGCAGCCCCCAAGGAGATGGACGTGGCTACACCTTC. Protein product: CASSPQGDGRGYTF.

This clonotype turned up a few times. The gene calls are TRBV4-2 and TRBJ2-7; 12 bases are a match to TRBD2. CDR3 length equals 16 residues. After removal of 3 bases from V and 2 bases from J, the junction contained 5 bases not matched to a gene. Germline CDR1 LGHNA, CDR2 YNFKEQ. CDR3 coding DNA: TGTGCCAGCAGCCAGGCAACTAGCGGGGGGACCTACGAGCAGTACTTC. It yields the protein CASSQATSGGTYEQYF.

The chain links TRBV6-6 to TRBJ1-4, with D unresolved. The germline V and J ends were trimmed by 2 bases and 8 bases, with 15 bases remaining between them. The CDR3 length is 15 residues. From germline, CDR1 is MNHNY and CDR2 SVGAGI (reference sequence). The CDR3 is CASSYNLPGGEKLFF. CDR3 bases: TGTGCCAGCAGTTACAACCTCCCTGGAGGCGAAAAACTGTTTTTT.

The V gene is TRBV6-5, the J gene TRBJ2-3, with 14 positions matching TRBD2. The CDR3 sequence is 18 residues long. The ends lost 4 bases at V and 2 bases at J; junction bases unmatched: 8. Germline assignment: CDR1 MNHEY and CDR2 SVGAGI. The CDR3 DNA is TGTGCCAGCAGTTCCTCTGGGACTAGCGGGAGATCCACAGATACGCAGTATTTT. Encoded protein: CASSSSGTSGRSTDTQYF.

This chain uses TRBV20-1 with TRBJ2-1; D gene ambiguous. This CDR3 has 17 residues. Trimming removed 3 bases from V and 5 bases from J, with 23 bases in between. CDR1 DFQATT and CDR2 SNEGSKA come from the germline V gene (reference sequence). The CDR3 bases are TGCAGTGCTAGCCCATCGGGTCGACGAGAACGCGACAATGAGCAGTTCTTC. Translated, it gives CSASPSGRRERDNEQFF.

This chain connects TRBV28 to TRBJ2-7, with D maybe TRBD1 (8 bases). The J call may be mistaken, given a closer DNA end match to TRBJ2-5. From germline, CDR1 is MDHEN and CDR2 SYDVKM. The CDR3 length is 14 residues. CDR3 in amino acids: CASSKDREGETQYF. The CDR3 nucleotides are TGTGCCAGCAGTAAGGACAGGGAGGGGGAGACCCAGTACTTC.

This clonotype was picked up one time. V usage is TRBV20-1 and J usage is TRBJ2-1; TRBD2 is a possible D gene (5 bases). Between the trimmed V and J ends, which lost 4 bases and 8 bases, there was a span of 15 bases. Looked up from germline, CDR1 is DFQATT and CDR2 is SNEGSKA (reference sequence). The CDR3 extends over 13 amino acids. The CDR3 region is CSATGGLFDEQFF. The CDR3 DNA sequence: TGCAGTGCTACAGGAGGTTTGTTCGATGAGCAGTTCTTC.

A few counts support this clonotype. The chain joins TRBV15 to TRBJ1-2; no reliable D call. The V gene's germline CDR1 is LNHNV and CDR2 YYDKDF (reference sequence). V lost 7 bases and J lost 2, with 11 bases in between. The CDR3 runs 13 residues. The CDR3 spells CATTEDGNYGYTF. CDR3 in DNA: TGTGCCACCACCGAGGACGGGAACTATGGCTACACCTTC.

This clonotype was counted between two and nine times. The V gene is TRBV5-5, the J gene TRBJ2-1, with 10 bases fitting TRBD1. Germline V gene sequence: CDR1 SGHKS, CDR2 YYEKEE (reference sequence). The CDR3 contains 14 residues. After removal of 6 bases from V and 8 bases from J, the junction contained 8 bases not matched to a gene. CDR3 in amino acids: CASIPGQGRYEQFF. Written as DNA, the CDR3 is TGTGCCAGCATACCGGGACAGGGGCGATATGAGCAGTTCTTC. The whole variable domain, remainder taken from reference TRBV5-5 and TRBJ2-1, is DAGVTQSPTHLIKTRGQQVTLRCSPISGHKSVSWYQQVLGQGPQFIFQYYEKEERGRGNFPDRFSARQFPNYSSELNVNALLLGDSALYLCASIPGQGRYEQFFGPGTRLTVL.

This clonotype appeared a few times. This CDR3 is CASSPTGRNEKLFF. The CDR3 region has the DNA TGTGCCAGCAGTCCGACAGGGAGAAATGAAAAACTGTTTTTT. The chain uses TRBV7-9 and TRBJ1-4, with 7 bases fitting TRBD1. The CDR3 covers 14 residues. Germline lookup yields CDR1 SEHNR and CDR2 FQNEAQ (reference sequence). The J segment lost 5 bases and the V segment lost 6 bases, leaving 6 bases of the junction unmatched. Together with reference TRBV7-9 and TRBJ1-4, the CDR3 gives the full variable domain: DTGVSQNPRHKITKRGQNVTFRCDPISEHNRLYWYRQTLGQGPEFLTYFQNEAQLEKSRLLSDRFSAERPKGSFSTLEIQRTEQGDSAMYLCASSPTGRNEKLFFGSGTQLSVL.

This sequence joins TRBV6-4 and TRBJ1-5; no definite D call. V lost 9 bases and J 7 bases, leaving 7 bases between the germline ends. The CDR3 sequence is 10 residues long. Germline CDR1 and CDR2: MRHNA and SNTAGT. As DNA, the CDR3 is TGTGCCAGAGCTATCCAGCCCCAGCATTTT. Amino acid sequence: CARAIQPQHF.

This rearrangement joins TRBV6-2 or TRBV6-3 to TRBJ2-1; D call uncertain. V lost 2 bases and J 4 bases, leaving 15 bases between the germline ends. CDR3 length equals 16 residues. Germline V CDR1 and CDR2: MNHEY, SVGEGT. The CDR3 reads CASSYAVTPEYNEQFF. The CDR3 DNA sequence: TGTGCCAGCAGTTACGCCGTGACACCTGAATACAATGAGCAGTTCTTC.

This clonotype was picked up a small number of times. The V gene is TRBV7-8, the J gene TRBJ1-2, with no clear D. The V end was cut by 2 bases, the J end by 0 bases, with 19 bases between. This CDR3 spans 18 amino acids. Germline CDR1 is SGHVS and CDR2 is FQNEAQ. CDR3 DNA: TGTGCCAGCAGCTTAAGTTTCGGCACCGGACCTACTAACTATGGCTACACCTTC. Protein: CASSLSFGTGPTNYGYTF.

This chain connects TRBV14 to TRBJ2-5; weak D call: TRBD2 (7 bases). The tail of the sequence fits TRBJ2-7 better, so the J call may be wrong. The CDR3 sequence is 15 residues long. Germline V gene sequence: CDR1 SGHDN, CDR2 FVKESK. CDR3 in DNA: TGTGCCAGCAGCCAAGACGGGGGGCGCGGTTACGAGCAGTACTTC. It yields the protein CASSQDGGRGYEQYF.

This clonotype was found a few times. The chain carries TRBV11-3 and TRBJ2-3; 13 nucleotides match TRBD2. Germline CDR1 reads SGHNT; CDR2 reads YENEEA. The V gene end was trimmed by 4 bases and the J gene end by 2 bases; junction bases not matched to a gene: 6. This CDR3 is 17 amino acids long. CDR3 coding DNA: TGTGCCAGCAGCTCCCGGACTAGCGGGGGCCCCACAGATACGCAGTATTTT. Its protein is CASSSRTSGGPTDTQYF.

This clonotype was seen more than once but under ten times. This rearrangement joins TRBV28 to TRBJ1-2; a weak D match, TRBD1 (5 bases). This CDR3 is 13 amino acids long. V was clipped by 11 bases and J by 1 base, with 14 bases between them. Germline V gives CDR1 MDHEN, CDR2 SYDVKM. The CDR3 sequence: CAARQPFNYGYTF. The CDR3, as DNA: TGTGCCGCCCGACAGCCGTTTAACTATGGCTACACCTTC.

This clonotype was seen a few times. The V gene is TRBV7-2, the J gene TRBJ2-4; D is possibly TRBD1 or TRBD2 (6 bases each). The J call may be faulty, since TRBJ2-7 better matches the DNA end. Germline values: CDR1 SGHTA, CDR2 FQGNSA. The CDR3 covers 16 residues. This CDR3 is CASVIGGQTGVYEQYF. CDR3 sequence (DNA): TGTGCCAGTGTCATCGGGGGCCAAACAGGCGTCTACGAGCAGTACTTC.

The rearrangement joins TRBV6-1 to TRBJ2-7; no definite D call. Germline-derived CDR1 and CDR2 are MNHNS and SASEGT. Trimming took 3 bases from V and 7 from J, leaving 13 bases between them. This CDR3 is 13 amino acids long. The chain's CDR3 is CASSEDAWREQYF. DNA of the CDR3: TGTGCCAGCAGTGAGGATGCGTGGCGGGAGCAGTACTTC.

The chain combines TRBV12-3 or TRBV12-4 with TRBJ2-1; 9 positions match TRBD1. CDR3 length equals 18 residues. V was clipped by 6 bases and J by 5 bases; unmatched bases: 17. The CDR3 bases are TGTGCCAGCAGCCTACGACGACCGGGACAGGGTACCCACAATGAGCAGTTCTTC. It encodes CASSLRRPGQGTHNEQFF.

In its sample, this clonotype was seen a few times. The chain recombines TRBV20-1 with TRBJ2-5; D possibly corresponds to TRBD2 (6 bases). The CDR3 length is 13 residues. CDR1 is DFQATT and CDR2 is SNEGSKA in the germline V gene (reference sequence). Trimming left V 1 base short and J 2 bases short, with 8 bases between. The CDR3 DNA reads TGCAGTGCTAGAGCCGCGGGACAAGAGACCCAGTACTTC. Its translation: CSARAAGQETQYF.

The rearrangement uses TRBV7-2 and TRBJ1-6; the D gene is possibly TRBD1 (6 bases). Germline assignment: CDR1 SGHTA and CDR2 FQGNSA. The CDR3 consists of 14 residues. V lost 4 bases to trimming and J lost 6 bases, with 10 bases between them. The CDR3 nucleotides are TGTGCCAGCAGCTATACCAGGGGTAATTCACCCCTCCACTTT. This translates into CASSYTRGNSPLHF.

In the case of this clonotype: A junction end diverges from the germline sequence, so it may reflect a read error. The gene calls are TRBV5-1 and TRBJ2-2, with 8 positions matching TRBD1. The CDR3 contains 15 residues. Germline V gene sequence: CDR1 SGHRS, CDR2 YFSETQ. The CDR3 DNA sequence: TGTGCCAGCAGCCCGGACAGGGTGGGAGCCGGGGAGCTGTTTTTT. It translates to CASSPDRVGAGELFF.

The chain couples TRBV7-9 to TRBJ2-7, with D possibly TRBD2 on 5 matching bases. Germline assignment: CDR1 SEHNR and CDR2 FQNEAQ (reference sequence). The CDR3 loop spans 14 amino acids. Trimming took off 2 bases at V and 3 bases at J, with 11 bases between the two ends. As DNA, the CDR3 is TGTGCCAGCAGCTTAAGTACTAGTCGCTACGAGCAGTACTTC. This gives the protein CASSLSTSRYEQYF.

This chain links TRBV7-9 with TRBJ1-1, with D tentatively TRBD1 (5 bases). Trimming took off 3 bases at V and 0 bases at J, with 17 bases between the two ends. The CDR3 totals 17 residues. Looked up from germline, CDR1 is SEHNR and CDR2 is FQNEAQ (reference sequence). CDR3: CASSFRVWGSVNTEAFF. In DNA form, the CDR3 reads TGTGCCAGCAGCTTCAGGGTTTGGGGATCGGTGAACACTGAAGCTTTCTTT.

In its sample, this clonotype was seen many times. V is TRBV12-3 or TRBV12-4 and J is TRBJ2-3, with D possibly being TRBD2 (5 bases). The ends were cut back, 3 bases at V and 1 base at J, with 11 bases in the middle. There are 15 residues in the CDR3. The CDR3 here is CASSFRWGGTDTQYF. Here the CDR3 DNA reads TGTGCCAGCAGTTTCCGTTGGGGAGGCACAGATACGCAGTATTTT.

This clonotype appeared a few times. The rearrangement joins TRBV2 to TRBJ1-2; 7 bases fit TRBD1. The germline gives CDR1 SNHLY, CDR2 FYNNEI. The CDR3 is 16 amino acids. V trimming: 8 bases; J trimming: 3 bases; junction bases outside the gene matches: 15. The CDR3 bases are TGTGCCAGCCGCCGGCGGTCTAGGGGGCTGGACTATGGCTACACCTTC. Translating it yields CASRRRSRGLDYGYTF.

The rearrangement joins TRBV10-3 to TRBJ2-7; 8 nucleotides agree with TRBD1. With 2 bases clipped from V and 4 bases from J, the junction kept 7 bases outside the gene matches. Germline values: CDR1 ENHRY, CDR2 SYGVKD. CDR3 length: 15 amino acids. The CDR3 reads CAISEVRTGPYEQYF. CDR3 DNA: TGTGCCATCAGTGAGGTCAGGACAGGGCCTTACGAGCAGTACTTC.

This clonotype has a handful of counts. This chain connects TRBV9 to TRBJ2-1, with 8 bases identical to TRBD2. J gave up 4 bases and V 4 bases, and 7 bases lay outside the gene matches. Per the germline V gene, CDR1 is SGDLS and CDR2 is YYNGEE. This CDR3 region has 15 residues. CDR3 sequence reads: CASSPKRGQYNEQFF. The CDR3 nucleotides read TGTGCCAGCAGCCCCAAGCGGGGGCAATACAATGAGCAGTTCTTC.

This chain links TRBV12-3 or TRBV12-4 with TRBJ1-1; maybe TRBD1 (5 bases). CDR3 length: 14 amino acids. Trimming left V 5 bases short and J 4 bases short, with 14 bases between. CDR3 sequence reads: CASSLRRGTTEAFF. CDR3 nucleotide sequence: TGTGCCAGCAGTCTACGACGGGGGACCACTGAAGCTTTCTTT.

This clonotype showed up just a few times. The chain combines TRBV27 with TRBJ2-6, with a tentative D call TRBD1 (5 bases). This CDR3 region has 16 residues. The germline CDR1 and CDR2 sequences are MNHEY and SMNVEV (reference sequence). Trimming pared 4 bases from V and 0 bases from J, leaving 10 bases between. The CDR3: CASSYRQSSGANVLTF. CDR3 coding DNA: TGTGCCAGCAGTTATCGACAGAGCTCTGGGGCCAACGTCCTGACTTTC.

This clonotype has a handful of counts. The genes are TRBV20-1 and TRBJ1-6; 9 nucleotides align to TRBD1. The CDR3 spans 16 residues. Germline V gene data show CDR1 as DFQATT and CDR2 as SNEGSKA (reference sequence). J gave up 6 bases and V 6 bases, and 12 bases lay outside the gene matches. This chain's CDR3 is CSARTGEEVGNSPLHF. The CDR3 nucleotides read TGCAGTGCCAGGACAGGGGAAGAAGTGGGTAATTCACCCCTCCACTTT.

This clonotype was counted only a few times. The V gene is TRBV20-1, the J gene TRBJ2-3; D uncertain. V shed 0 bases and J shed 13 bases, with 11 bases lying between them. CDR1 is DFQATT and CDR2 is SNEGSKA in the germline V gene (reference sequence). The CDR3 has 11 residues. In nucleotides, the CDR3 is TGCAGTGCTAGAGATCTGGTTGGGGAGTATTTT. This codes for CSARDLVGEYF.